This record concerns one TCR beta chain sequence. The antigen is undetermined. The sample originates from a study of lymphopenia after photon versus proton radiotherapy. Study results and caveats: Proton therapy kept repertoires fairly stable, unlike photons, which gained effector/memory cells. A bigger post-nadir fall in TCR diversity correlated inversely with survival time in deceased patients. After the lymphocyte nadir, photon-treated repertoires showed oligoclonal expansion, especially of CD8+ Temra cells.

Germline V gene sequence: CDR1 SGHNT, CDR2 YYREEE (reference sequence). The CDR3 covers 14 residues. V was clipped by 4 bases and J by 6 bases; unmatched bases: 6. Generated by immunoSEQ multiplex PCR, the TCRdb table keeps only in-frame clones and is missing some. In the table there are 60,000 to 75,000 clones, about 90% of which are singletons. The rearrangement links TRBV5-4 to TRBJ2-3, with TRBD1 identical over 9 bases. This TCR came from a man aged 35 to 55 with gastric cancer. The sample in question was peripheral blood, obtained from a patient treated with photon-based radiotherapy. The CDR3 loop is CASSADRGGDTQYF. The DNA for the CDR3 is TGTGCCAGCAGCGCGGACAGGGGAGGGGATACGCAGTATTTT.